This T cell receptor (beta chain) was sequenced during a study of CD8+ T cells in alopecia areata. Overall study results and limits: TCR sharing was clearer in mice than between patients, perhaps partly owing to patient HLA diversity. Sequenced scalp T cells also include alphabeta T cells resident in normal skin. Across lesional scalp, and particularly alopecia totalis/universalis, clonality surpassed that of normal scalp.

This clone turned up a few times. Its antigen remains unidentified. This CDR3 is 15 amino acids long. CDR1 ENHRY and CDR2 SYGVKD come from the germline V gene. J was trimmed by 1 base and V by 4 bases; bases with no gene match: 4. RNA extraction was followed by reverse transcription into cDNA, which acted as the sequencing template. Profiled with immunoSEQ multiplex PCR; TCRdb holds only in-frame clones, not every one. Of more than 150,000 clones listed, 45% to 60% were seen once; the top ten hold roughly 19%. PBMCs were stained for CD3, CD4 and CD8, and CD4+ and CD8+ T cells were sorted. This TCR came from a human donor with alopecia areata. Here the sequenced sample was CD8+ T cells sorted from blood, taken at week 0. The V call is TRBV10-3, the J call TRBJ2-7; TRBD2 matches 10 bases. The CDR3 region has the DNA TGTGCCATCAGTGCTAGCGGGGGAACTTCCTACGAGCAGTACTTC. Its protein is CAISASGGTSYEQYF.